Listed below are T cell receptor beta chains from one sample, sequenced in a study of OX40 agonist ivuxolimab in advanced cancers. Libraries were prepared by immunoSEQ multiplex PCR; TCRdb keeps only in-frame clonotypes and omits some of them. The sample records some 60,000 clones, about 89% being singletons. Sequenced here: CD4+ or CD8+ T cells sorted from blood, sampled in a trial of the OX40 agonist ivuxolimab. The receptors were sampled from an adult with an advanced solid tumor such as melanoma, head and neck, liver or kidney cancer. CDR3s include the opening cysteine and the closing phenylalanine or tryptophan. The D gene is left open where the match is weak. The size entry is marked missing in some rows and otherwise reads once, few, many or a size class.

cdr3_length clone_size d_call j_call v_call cdr3_nt cdr3_aa
15 - TRBD2 TRBJ2-7 TRBV19 TGTGCCAGTAGAGGTGGGACTAGCGCCACCTACGAGCAGTACTTC CASRGGTSATYEQYF
13 - - TRBJ2-3 TRBV7-2 TGTGCCAGCAGCTCCCAGAACATAGATACGCAGTATTTT CASSSQNIDTQYF
14 few - TRBJ1-5 TRBV2 TGTGCCAGCAGCCCCGGAGACGGTTGGCAGCCCCAGCATTTT CASSPGDGWQPQHF
13 - - TRBJ1-2 TRBV19 TGTGCCAGTAGTATTGGGGGGCAACTGGGCTACACCTTC CASSIGGQLGYTF
14 - - TRBJ2-5 TRBV6-5 TGTGCCAGCAGTTACCCCCGCAGGGCAGAGACCCAGTACTTC CASSYPRRAETQYF
14 - - TRBJ1-6 TRBV5-1 TGCGCCAGCAGCGTGACGGGGACTAATTCACCCCTCCACTTT CASSVTGTNSPLHF
14 once - TRBJ2-5 TRBV7-2 TGTGCCAGCGGGCAGGGGATACGAATAAAGACCCAGTACTTC CASGQGIRIKTQYF
10 - - TRBJ2-7 TRBV20-1 TGCAGTGCTAAGGCCCTCGCGCTCTACTTC CSAKALALYF
13 - - TRBJ2-5 TRBV7-7 TGTGCTAGCAGCCCCCGGCCTCTCGAGACCCAGTACTTC CASSPRPLETQYF
13 - TRBD2 TRBJ2-5 TRBV6-5 TGTGCCAGCTGTCGGGGGGTCTCGGAGACCCAGTACTTC CASCRGVSETQYF
15 - - TRBJ2-7 TRBV7-2 TGTGCCAGCAGCTTGGGAGTACCCGGCTCCTACGAGCAGTACTTC CASSLGVPGSYEQYF
14 - TRBD2 TRBJ2-1 TRBV4-2 TGTGCCAGCAGCCAAGATCGAGCGGGAGTGGTGCAGTTCTTC CASSQDRAGVVQFF
13 - - TRBJ2-3 TRBV7-3 TGTGCCAGCAGCTCACCCGCAGCAGATACGCAGTATTTT CASSSPAADTQYF
17 - - TRBJ2-5 TRBV2 TGTGCCAGCAGTGACTCCCTTGGCGGGGGCCTACAAGAGACCCAGTACTTC CASSDSLGGGLQETQYF
13 few - TRBJ2-5 TRBV9 TGTGCCAGCAGCCAGGGGACCGAAGATACCCAGTACTTC CASSQGTEDTQYF
14 - TRBD2 TRBJ2-7 TRBV7-3 TGTGCCAGCAGCTTAACTTCTGGCGGGAGCCGGAAGTACTTC CASSLTSGGSRKYF
13 once - TRBJ1-5 TRBV19 TGTGCCAGTAGTATCTTTCACCGCCAGCCCCAGCATTTT CASSIFHRQPQHF
12 - - TRBJ2-1 TRBV19 TGTGCCAGTAGTATAGAGGGCATTGAGCAGTTCTTC CASSIEGIEQFF
10 - - TRBJ2-3 TRBV6-6 TGTGCCAGCAGGGACTTAATGCAGTATTTT CASRDLMQYF
15 - TRBD2 TRBJ2-1 TRBV6-5 TGTGCCAGCAGTTACCGGCGGGAGGGCCCCAATGAGCAGTTCTTC CASSYRREGPNEQFF
13 - - TRBJ2-5 TRBV5-4 TGTGCCAGCAGCCGGACAGCCCAAGAGACCCAGTACTTC CASSRTAQETQYF
16 - TRBD1 TRBJ2-1 TRBV5-4 TGTGCCAGCAGCTTGGGGGGGACAGGGGGCACAGATGAGCAGTTCTTC CASSLGGTGGTDEQFF
13 few - TRBJ2-7 TRBV7-2 TGTGCCAGCAGCTTAGCCCCAGAAAACGAGCAGTACTTC CASSLAPENEQYF
14 - TRBD2 TRBJ2-5 TRBV7-2 TGTGCCAGCAGCATGAGCGGGAGCGGAGAGACCCAGTACTTC CASSMSGSGETQYF
15 - - TRBJ2-5 TRBV7-9 TGTGCCAGCAGCTTAGTTGCGGTCGAAGGGGAGACCCAGTACTTC CASSLVAVEGETQYF
14 - - TRBJ2-5 TRBV15 TGTGCCACCCGATGGGGCGGGATCCAAGAGACCCAGTACTTC CATRWGGIQETQYF
11 - - TRBJ1-2 TRBV28 TGTGCCAGCAGTTCCCTCTATGGCTACACCTTC CASSSLYGYTF
16 - TRBD2 TRBJ2-1 TRBV18 TGTGCCAGCTCACCGACGATGACGGGGGGGGACAATGAGCAGTTCTTC CASSPTMTGGDNEQFF
13 - - TRBJ1-6 TRBV5-1 TGCGCCAGCAGCTTGGGAACGGATTCACCCCTCCACTTT CASSLGTDSPLHF
13 few - TRBJ1-1 TRBV30 TGTGCCTGGAACCCCGCACAGGGCGCTGAAGCTTTCTTT CAWNPAQGAEAFF
14 - - TRBJ1-2 TRBV5-6 TGTGCCAGCAGCATCCAACAGGGCCCCTATGGCTACACCTTC CASSIQQGPYGYTF
17 - - TRBJ2-2 TRBV7-2 TGTGCCAGCAGCTTAGCGCGCAGCGGGACATACACCGGGGAGCTGTTTTTT CASSLARSGTYTGELFF
16 - TRBD2 TRBJ2-1 TRBV11-2 TGTGCCAGCAGTCCCGCCCTGTGGGACGGGGGGAATGAGCAGTTCTTC CASSPALWDGGNEQFF
18 - TRBD1 TRBJ2-6 TRBV28 TGTGCCAGCAGTGGGGCGACAGGGGGCGGCTCTGGGGCCAACGTCCTGACTTTC CASSGATGGGSGANVLTF
13 - - TRBJ2-5 TRBV7-8 TGTGCCAGCAGCGACCAACCCCGGGAGACCCAGTACTTC CASSDQPRETQYF
15 - TRBD1 TRBJ1-4 TRBV19 TGTGCCAGTAGGAACAGGGGGCAAAGGCGGGAAAAACTGTTTTTT CASRNRGQRREKLFF
15 - - TRBJ2-7 TRBV5-1 TGCGCCAGCAGCTTTCCCACACAGGGAATCTACGAGCAGTACTTC CASSFPTQGIYEQYF
15 - TRBD1 TRBJ2-7 TRBV7-9 TGTGCCAGCAGTTTTGGCACAGGGGTTCTCTACGAGCAGTACTTC CASSFGTGVLYEQYF
11 - - TRBJ2-7 TRBV20-1 TGCAGTGCTCTGGGAGAGAGAGAGCAGTACTTC CSALGEREQYF
12 - - TRBJ2-4 TRBV5-4 TGTGCCAGCAGCTTGAATCAAAACATTCAGTACTTC CASSLNQNIQYF
14 - - TRBJ2-1 TRBV5-1 TGCGCCAGCAGCCGGGCCCCCGGGACGCCGACATCGTTCTTC CASSRAPGTPTSFF
14 once - TRBJ2-2 TRBV5-6 TGTGCCAGCAGCCCTGCGGCTGGGGCCGGGGAGCTGTTTTTT CASSPAAGAGELFF
15 - TRBD1 TRBJ2-6 TRBV30 TGTGCCTGGGGACAGGGGGTTACGGGGGCCAACGTCCTGACTTTC CAWGQGVTGANVLTF
13 - TRBD2 TRBJ2-7 TRBV29-1 TGCAGCGTACCGCCGGGACTAGCGGGAGTAGGGTACTTC CSVPPGLAGVGYF
14 - - TRBJ2-1 TRBV11-2 TGTGCCAGCAGCTTAGCCTTGCCCGGGAATGAGCAGTTCTTC CASSLALPGNEQFF
15 - TRBD1 TRBJ2-7 TRBV7-3 TGTGCCAGCAGCCCCTACGGGACAGGAGCCTACGAGCAGTACTTC CASSPYGTGAYEQYF
15 - TRBD1 TRBJ2-7 TRBV19 TGTGCCAGTAGTAGATGGGACAGGGGGAACTACGAGCAGTACTTC CASSRWDRGNYEQYF
13 - - TRBJ2-3 TRBV18 TGTGCCAGCTCACCACCGGGCACAGATACGCAGTATTTT CASSPPGTDTQYF
16 - TRBD2 TRBJ2-1 TRBV6-6 TGTGCCAGCATCCCCCCTAGCGGGAGCTCCTACAATGAGCAGTTCTTC CASIPPSGSSYNEQFF
11 few - TRBJ1-1 TRBV28 TGTGCCAGCAGTTGGAACTTTGAAGCTTTCTTT CASSWNFEAFF
15 - - TRBJ2-2 TRBV16 TGTGCCAGCAGCCAACGACTATCGAACACCGGGGAGCTGTTTTTT CASSQRLSNTGELFF
15 - - TRBJ1-2 TRBV7-9 TGTGCCAGCAGTCCTAACTACGAAGATGTCTATGGCTACACCTTC CASSPNYEDVYGYTF
14 - - TRBJ2-1 TRBV15 TGTGCCACCAGCAGAGATGGCGATTTAGATGAGCAGTTCTTC CATSRDGDLDEQFF
16 once TRBD1 TRBJ2-3 TRBV30 TGTGCCTGGAGTCTGCAGGGGGTCGTTAGCACAGATACGCAGTATTTT CAWSLQGVVSTDTQYF
15 - TRBD2 TRBJ2-7 TRBV7-6 TGTGCCAGCAGCCCGCTAGCGGGAGGGGTTTACGAGCAGTACTTC CASSPLAGGVYEQYF
15 once - TRBJ2-1 TRBV21-1 TGTGCCAGCAGCAAAGTTCGCGGGAGGGCAATTGAGCAGTTCTTC CASSKVRGRAIEQFF
15 - - TRBJ2-4 TRBV6-5 TGTGCCAGCAGTTACTCTTCCTACCTAGGGCGTAAAATGCACTTC CASSYSSYLGRKMHF